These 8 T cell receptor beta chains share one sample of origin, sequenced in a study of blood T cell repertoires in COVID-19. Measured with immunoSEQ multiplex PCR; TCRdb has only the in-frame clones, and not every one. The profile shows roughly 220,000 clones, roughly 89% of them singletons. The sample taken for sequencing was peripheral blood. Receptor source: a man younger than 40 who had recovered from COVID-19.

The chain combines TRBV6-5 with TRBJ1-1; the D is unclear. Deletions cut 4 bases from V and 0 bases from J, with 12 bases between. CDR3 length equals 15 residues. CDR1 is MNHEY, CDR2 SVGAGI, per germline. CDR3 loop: CASSSPGGMNTEAFF. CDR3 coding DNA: TGTGCCAGCAGTTCTCCCGGAGGGATGAACACTGAAGCTTTCTTT.

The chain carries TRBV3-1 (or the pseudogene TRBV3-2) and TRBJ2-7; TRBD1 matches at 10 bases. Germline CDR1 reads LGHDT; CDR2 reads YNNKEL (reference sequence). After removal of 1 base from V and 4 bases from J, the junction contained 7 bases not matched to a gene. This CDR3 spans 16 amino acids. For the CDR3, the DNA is TGTGCCAGCAGCCAAGCCGGACAGGGGGTCGGGTACGAGCAGTACTTC. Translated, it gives CASSQAGQGVGYEQYF.

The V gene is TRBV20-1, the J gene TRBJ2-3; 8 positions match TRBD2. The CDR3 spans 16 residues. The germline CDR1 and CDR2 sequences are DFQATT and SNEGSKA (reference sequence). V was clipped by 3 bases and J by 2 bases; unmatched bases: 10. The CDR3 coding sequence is TGCAGTGCTAGTATTCGGCGGGGGGACATCACAGATACGCAGTATTTT. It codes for CSASIRRGDITDTQYF.

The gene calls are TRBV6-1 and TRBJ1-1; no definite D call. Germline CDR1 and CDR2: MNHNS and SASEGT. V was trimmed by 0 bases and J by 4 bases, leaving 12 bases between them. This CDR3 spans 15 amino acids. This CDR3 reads CASSEARGRVTEAFF. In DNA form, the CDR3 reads TGTGCCAGCAGTGAAGCCCGGGGAAGGGTCACTGAAGCTTTCTTT.

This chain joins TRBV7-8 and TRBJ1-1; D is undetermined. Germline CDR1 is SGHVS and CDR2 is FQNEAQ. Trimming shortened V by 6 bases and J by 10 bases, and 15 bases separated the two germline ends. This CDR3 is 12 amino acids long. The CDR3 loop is CASRYEVARAFF. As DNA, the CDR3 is TGTGCCAGCAGGTACGAGGTGGCAAGAGCTTTCTTT.

DNA of the CDR3: TGTGCCAGCAGAAACGGCCCGCTGACTAGCGGGGGTACTAGACCTTGGGAGCTGTTTTTT. It specifies CASRNGPLTSGGTRPWELFF. The chain combines TRBV3-1 (or the pseudogene TRBV3-2) with TRBJ2-2, with TRBD2 identical over 12 bases. CDR1 and CDR2 from the germline V gene are LGHDT and YNNKEL (reference sequence). The junction had 23 bases not matched to a gene; V was cut back by 6 bases and J by 9 bases. The CDR3 extends over 20 amino acids.

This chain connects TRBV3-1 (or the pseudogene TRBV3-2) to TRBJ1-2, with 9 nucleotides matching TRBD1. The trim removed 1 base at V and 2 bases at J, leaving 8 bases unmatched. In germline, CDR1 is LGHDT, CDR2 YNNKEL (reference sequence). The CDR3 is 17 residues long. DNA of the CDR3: TGTGCCAGCAGCCAAGCCTCAACCGGGACAGGGAACTATGGCTACACCTTC. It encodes CASSQASTGTGNYGYTF.

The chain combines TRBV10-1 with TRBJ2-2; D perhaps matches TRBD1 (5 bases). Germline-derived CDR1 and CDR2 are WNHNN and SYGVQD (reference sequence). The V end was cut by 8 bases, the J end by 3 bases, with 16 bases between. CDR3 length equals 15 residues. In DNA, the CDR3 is TGCGCCAGCTCATTTTCGCTACAGGACACCGGGGAGCTGTTTTTT. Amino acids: CASSFSLQDTGELFF.